The 30 T cell receptor beta chains in this list originate from one sample, sequenced in a study of cytomegalovirus exposure and HLA in healthy donors. The PCR had 60 Vbeta and 13 Jbeta primers. Measured with immunoSEQ multiplex PCR; TCRdb has only the in-frame clones, and not every one. The sample lists about 130,000 clones; 6.5% to 9.5% were seen once. Sequenced sample: PBMCs. These receptors were taken from a man between 40 and 49 years old in good health and CMV-seronegative.

The J gene is TRBJ1-2, the V gene TRBV5-1; maybe TRBD1 (6 bases). Trimming stripped 4 bases from V and 3 bases from J, with 13 bases between. This CDR3 region has 14 residues. Germline V CDR1 and CDR2: SGHRS, YFSETQ. The CDR3 DNA reads TGCGCCAGCAGCGCCCGCAGGGGTGACTATGGCTACACCTTC. Protein product: CASSARRGDYGYTF.

The DNA of the CDR3 is TGTGCTAGTGGTTTGACCCGACAGGAGTATCAGCCCCAGCATTTT. Amino acid sequence: CASGLTRQEYQPQHF. The chain couples TRBV12-5 to TRBJ1-5, with D perhaps matching TRBD1 (6 bases). Germline V gene data show CDR1 as LGHNT and CDR2 as FRNRAP. This CDR3 comprises 15 residues. Trimming took off 2 bases at V and 5 bases at J, with 13 bases between the two ends.

The genes are TRBV19 and TRBJ2-1, with a possible D match to TRBD2 (6 bases). The germline V and J ends were trimmed by 3 bases and 3 bases, with 6 bases remaining between them. Germline loops: CDR1 LNHDA, CDR2 SQIVND (reference sequence). This CDR3 has 13 amino acids. CDR3 loop: CASSMGGYNEQFF. The CDR3 DNA sequence: TGTGCCAGTAGTATGGGAGGCTACAATGAGCAGTTCTTC.

The rearrangement uses TRBV4-2 and TRBJ2-2; maybe TRBD1 (5 bases). This CDR3 is built from 15 residues. V was shortened by 0 bases and J by 4 bases, with 9 bases between the two germline ends. The germline gives CDR1 LGHNA, CDR2 YNFKEQ. CDR3 coding DNA: TGTGCCAGCAGCCAAGATTCCAGGGCCACCGGGGAGCTGTTTTTT. Translating it yields CASSQDSRATGELFF.

The rearrangement links TRBV25-1 to TRBJ2-5; TRBD2 matches at 12 bases. The CDR3 is made up of 17 amino acids. The V gene end was trimmed by 0 bases and the J gene end by 2 bases; junction bases not matched to a gene: 4. Germline CDR1 reads MGHDK; CDR2 reads SYGVNS. CDR3 coding DNA: TGTGCCAGCAGTGAATATAGACTAGCGGGGGTTCAAGAGACCCAGTACTTC. It specifies CASSEYRLAGVQETQYF.

This clone was seen a handful of times. This rearrangement joins TRBV6-1 to TRBJ1-1; D is undetermined. The V and J ends lost 6 bases and 5 bases respectively, with 13 bases between them. The CDR3 consists of 13 residues. Germline V gene data show CDR1 as MNHNS and CDR2 as SASEGT. DNA for the CDR3: TGTGCCAGCAGCCCCGAGGTGAGAACTGAAGCTTTCTTT. It translates to CASSPEVRTEAFF.

This clone was counted only a few times. The junction does not match germline at one end; this may be a read error. This specimen includes other DNA sequences encoding the same CDR3. This sequence joins TRBV20-1 and TRBJ1-2; D is unresolved. Germline lookup yields CDR1 DFQATT and CDR2 SNEGSKA (reference sequence). This CDR3 has 10 residues. The CDR3 bases are TGCAGTGCTGAAGTAGAGGGCTACACCTTT. Amino acids: CSAEVEGYTF.

The rearrangement uses TRBV5-1 and TRBJ2-3; 11 positions agree with TRBD2. V shed 1 base and J 3 bases; nucleotides not matched to a gene: 7. There are 17 residues in the CDR3. The germline V gene encodes CDR1 SGHRS and CDR2 YFSETQ. CDR3 sequence: CASSLRLAGGPTDTQYF. The CDR3 nucleotides read TGCGCCAGCAGCTTGCGGCTAGCGGGGGGCCCGACAGATACGCAGTATTTT. Filled out from reference TRBV5-1 and TRBJ2-3, the complete variable domain reads KAGVTQTPRYLIKTRGQQVTLSCSPISGHRSVSWYQQTPGQGLQFLFEYFSETQRNKGNFPGRFSGRQFSNSRSEMNVSTLELGDSALYLCASSLRLAGGPTDTQYFGPGTRLTVL.

V and J are TRBV27 and TRBJ2-1; D not certain. The CDR3 has 14 amino acids. Between the trimmed V and J ends, which lost 2 bases and 3 bases, there was a span of 8 bases. CDR1 and CDR2 (germline): MNHEY, SMNVEV (reference sequence). This CDR3 is CASSLSWSYNEQFF. In DNA, the CDR3 is TGTGCCAGCAGTTTAAGTTGGAGCTACAATGAGCAGTTCTTC.

This rearrangement joins TRBV20-1 to TRBJ1-2, with D unresolved. The V gene's germline CDR1 is DFQATT and CDR2 SNEGSKA (reference sequence). Trimming pared 2 bases from V and 2 bases from J, leaving 3 bases between. The CDR3 totals 11 residues. The CDR3 DNA is TGCAGTGCTAGACAAAACTATGGCTACACCTTC. The encoded protein is CSARQNYGYTF.

There are a few counts of this clone. This CDR3 is CASSEARRGITDTQYF. The CDR3, as DNA: TGTGCCAGCAGTGAAGCGCGAAGGGGGATCACAGATACGCAGTATTTT. V and J are TRBV6-1 and TRBJ2-3; D is perhaps TRBD1 (6 bases). This CDR3 contains 16 residues. Deletions cut 0 bases from V and 2 bases from J, with 12 bases between. Germline CDR1 reads MNHNS; CDR2 reads SASEGT.

The chain is built from TRBV11-2 and TRBJ2-1, with a tentative D call TRBD2 (6 bases). The CDR3 totals 14 residues. The germline V gene encodes CDR1 SGHAT and CDR2 FQNNGV. Trimming cost V 1 base and J 6 bases, with 10 bases left between them. The CDR3 protein is CASSLAGVTNEQFF. The CDR3 DNA is TGTGCCAGCAGCTTAGCGGGGGTCACCAATGAGCAGTTCTTC.

This clone has a handful of counts. The chain uses TRBV28 and TRBJ2-1, with TRBD2 identical over 7 bases. Germline V gives CDR1 MDHEN, CDR2 SYDVKM. Trimming at V came to 3 bases and at J to 3 bases, leaving 5 bases not matched to a gene. CDR3 length equals 15 residues. CDR3 loop: CASSLPRDYYNEQFF. CDR3 in DNA: TGTGCCAGCAGTTTGCCCCGGGACTACTACAATGAGCAGTTCTTC.

The J gene is TRBJ2-7, the V gene TRBV5-8; 7 bases fit TRBD1. The CDR3 is made up of 14 amino acids. Germline-derived CDR1 and CDR2 are SGHTS and YDEGEE. J lost 5 bases, V lost 5 bases, and 10 bases had no gene match. As DNA, the CDR3 is TGTGCCAGCAGGTTACGACAGGGAGTGAACGAGCAGTACTTC. Encoded protein: CASRLRQGVNEQYF.

The chain couples TRBV9 to TRBJ2-7, with TRBD1 matching 7 bases. CDR3 length equals 15 residues. Germline CDR1 reads SGDLS; CDR2 reads YYNGEE. V shed 3 bases and J 0 bases; nucleotides not matched to a gene: 6. The CDR3 is CASSETGSHSYEQYF. CDR3 coding DNA: TGTGCCAGCAGCGAGACAGGGTCTCACTCCTACGAGCAGTACTTC.

This clone has just a few counts. The DNA for the CDR3 is TGCAGCGTTCAAAGGGGCGACTCTGGAAACACCATATATTTT. This gives the protein CSVQRGDSGNTIYF. The chain carries TRBV29-1 and TRBJ1-3; D possibly corresponds to TRBD1 (5 bases). CDR3 length: 14 residues. Deletions cut 5 bases from V and 0 bases from J, with 11 bases between. The germline V gene has CDR1 SQVTM and CDR2 ANQGSEA.

With respect to this clone: Other DNA sequences in the sample encode the same CDR3. V and J are TRBV27 and TRBJ2-3; D call uncertain. This CDR3 has 12 residues. V gave up 3 bases and J gave up 3 bases, with 4 bases separating them. Germline V gives CDR1 MNHEY, CDR2 SMNVEV (reference sequence). The CDR3 nucleotides are TGTGCCAGCAGTTTTAATACAGATACGCAGTATTTT. Translation: CASSFNTDTQYF.

The J gene is TRBJ2-1, the V gene TRBV9, with 8 positions matching TRBD1. CDR3 size: 16 residues. Germline CDR1 reads SGDLS; CDR2 reads YYNGEE. With V trimmed by 3 bases and J by 12 bases, 17 bases remained unmatched. CDR3 loop: CASSEEPGQELLGQFF. In DNA form, the CDR3 reads TGTGCCAGCAGCGAAGAACCGGGACAGGAACTGCTGGGGCAGTTCTTC.

This chain uses TRBV7-2 with TRBJ2-1; 7 bases are shared with TRBD2. The germline CDR1 and CDR2 sequences are SGHTA and FQGNSA. Trimming took 3 bases from V and 1 from J; bases not matched to a gene: 3. This CDR3 has 15 amino acids. CDR3 DNA sequence: TGTGCCAGCAGCTTGGGGGGGGATTCCTACAATGAGCAGTTCTTC. Translating it yields CASSLGGDSYNEQFF.

The rearrangement uses TRBV7-2 and TRBJ2-3; 8 bases agree with TRBD2. The CDR3 runs to 15 residues. The trim removed 1 base at V and 4 bases at J, leaving 4 bases unmatched. Germline CDR1 SGHTA, CDR2 FQGNSA. The CDR3: CASSLVGGAPDTQYF. CDR3 nucleotide sequence: TGTGCCAGCAGCTTAGTCGGGGGGGCCCCAGATACGCAGTATTTT.

This clone was seen only a few times. The J gene is TRBJ2-3, the V gene TRBV2; 10 nucleotides line up with TRBD2. The CDR3 spans 16 residues. With 5 bases clipped from V and 1 base from J, the junction kept 6 bases outside the gene matches. The germline V gene encodes CDR1 SNHLY and CDR2 FYNNEI. DNA of the CDR3: TGTGCCAGCAGTTTAGCCGGGACTAGCGGCACAGATACGCAGTATTTT. Its translation is CASSLAGTSGTDTQYF.

The CDR3 nucleotides are TGTGCCAGCAGCCTATACCCAGGGTTAACCAAAAACATTCAGTACTTC. Amino acids: CASSLYPGLTKNIQYF. This chain links TRBV7-9 with TRBJ2-4, with a tentative D call TRBD1 (5 bases). The CDR3 loop spans 16 amino acids. Germline V gene lookup returns CDR1 SEHNR and CDR2 FQNEAQ (reference sequence). V lost 5 bases, J lost 2 bases, and 16 bases lay in between.

The chain combines TRBV5-1 with TRBJ2-3; the match to TRBD2 covers 15 bases. This CDR3 is built from 17 residues. J gave up 5 bases and V 4 bases, and 8 bases lay outside the gene matches. Germline V lookup: CDR1 SGHRS, CDR2 YFSETQ. CDR3 bases: TGCGCCAGCAGCCCCGGACTAGCGGGGGGGCTCGTAGATACGCAGTATTTT. Protein sequence: CASSPGLAGGLVDTQYF.

The chain is built from TRBV6-1 and TRBJ1-6, with no clear D. Trimming removed 3 bases at V and 0 bases at J, with 9 bases between. From germline, CDR1 is MNHNS and CDR2 SASEGT. This CDR3 is 16 amino acids long. The CDR3 loop is CASSEPGGSYNSPLHF. The CDR3 nucleotides are TGTGCCAGCAGTGAGCCAGGTGGCTCCTATAATTCACCCCTCCACTTT.

This clone showed up just a few times. This chain links TRBV19 with TRBJ1-1, with a possible D match to TRBD1 (5 bases). This CDR3 has 15 amino acids. Germline V lookup: CDR1 LNHDA, CDR2 SQIVND (reference sequence). Deletions cut 0 bases from V and 1 base from J, with 9 bases between. Written as DNA, the CDR3 is TGTGCCAGTAGTATAGATGACAGACCGAACACTGAAGCTTTCTTT. Residues: CASSIDDRPNTEAFF.

In regard to this clone: This CDR3 is also generated by other DNA sequences in the sample. The J gene is TRBJ2-5, the V gene TRBV6-5; 10 nucleotides line up with TRBD2. The CDR3 is made up of 15 amino acids. The V gene end was trimmed by 6 bases and the J gene end by 2 bases; junction bases not matched to a gene: 6. Germline V CDR1 and CDR2: MNHEY, SVGAGI. The CDR3 region is CASSPGLALQETQYF. Written as DNA, the CDR3 is TGTGCCAGCAGCCCGGGACTAGCGCTACAAGAGACCCAGTACTTC.

The chain uses TRBV5-1 and TRBJ2-7; 7 bases are shared with TRBD1. The CDR3 runs 15 residues. Germline CDR1 SGHRS, CDR2 YFSETQ. Germline trimming cut 3 bases from V and 4 bases from J; bases unmatched to any gene: 10. CDR3 sequence reads: CASSSDPGTAYEQYF. The DNA for the CDR3 is TGCGCCAGCAGCTCGGACCCCGGGACAGCGTACGAGCAGTACTTC.

A few counts support this clone. The chain couples TRBV7-8 to TRBJ1-5, with 7 bases aligning to TRBD1. There are 16 residues in the CDR3. The V gene end was trimmed by 2 bases and the J gene end by 3 bases; junction bases not matched to a gene: 7. Germline lookup yields CDR1 SGHVS and CDR2 FQNEAQ. The CDR3: CASSLIRDSFNQPQHF. The CDR3 region has the DNA TGTGCCAGCAGCTTAATCCGGGACAGCTTCAATCAGCCCCAGCATTTT. Drawing the rest from reference TRBV7-8 and TRBJ1-5, the complete variable domain is GAGVSQSPRYKVAKRGQDVALRCDPISGHVSLFWYQQALGQGPEFLTYFQNEAQLDKSGLPSDRFFAERPEGSVSTLKIQRTQQEDSAVYLCASSLIRDSFNQPQHFGDGTRLSIL.

This clone was counted between two and nine times. The chain links TRBV7-8 to TRBJ2-1, with a possible D match to TRBD2 (5 bases). Germline CDR1 reads SGHVS; CDR2 reads FQNEAQ. The CDR3 covers 15 residues. V lost 1 base, J lost 0 bases, and 7 bases lay in between. In nucleotides, the CDR3 is TGTGCCAGCAGCTTAGGACTAAGCTCCTACAATGAGCAGTTCTTC. This sequence encodes CASSLGLSSYNEQFF.

This clone has only a few counts. The chain links TRBV5-1 to TRBJ2-5, with TRBD1 identical over 7 bases. The CDR3 has 15 amino acids. Germline loops: CDR1 SGHRS, CDR2 YFSETQ. Losses at the gene ends were 5 bases for V and 1 base for J; bases not matched to a gene: 8. CDR3 protein: CASRDRVAVQETQYF. As DNA, the CDR3 is TGCGCCAGCAGAGACAGGGTCGCGGTCCAAGAGACCCAGTACTTC.